What follows describes a single T cell receptor beta chain. Its specificity is not known. The same CDR3 is also encoded by other DNA sequences in this sample. This sample is drawn from a study of cytomegalovirus exposure and HLA in healthy donors. Study background: In a later analysis, the 90 to 150 validation repertoires were reported to have used the same platform as the approximately 700 first-cohort repertoires. Study-wide findings and caveats: The classifier was said to identify cytomegalovirus status with high specificity and sensitivity. A few CMV-associated chains were confirmed in vitro to be specific for CMV antigens.

Separate from the approximately 670-subject first cohort, the 120-subject validation cohort was the one that the donors belonged to. Produced via immunoSEQ multiplex PCR; TCRdb's table is partial and in-frame only. The sample includes about 180,000 clones, 87% of them seen just once. V lost 5 bases and J 0 bases, leaving 5 bases between the germline ends. The germline gives CDR1 SGHAT, CDR2 FQNNGV. The CDR3 contains 12 residues. J is TRBJ2-7 and V is TRBV11-2; D gene ambiguous. The receptor was derived from a woman in her twenties or thirties in good health and CMV-seronegative. Sequences were obtained from PBMCs. Written as DNA, the CDR3 is TGTGCCAGCAGCCCCAGCTCCTACGAGCAGTACTTC. This gives the protein CASSPSSYEQYF.